This T cell receptor beta chain was sequenced during a study of CD8+ T cells in alopecia areata. The treatment: oral pan-JAK inhibitor, 5-10 mg twice daily. Comment on this clone: One junction end disagrees with the germline gene, perhaps due to a read error. The identical CDR3 is also encoded by other nucleotide sequences in the sample.

Germline-derived CDR1 and CDR2 are KGHSH and LQKENI. The CDR3 spans 14 residues. Sequencing used cDNA as its template, made by extracting RNA and reverse transcribing it. TCRdb's copy holds only in-frame clones and misses some; the assay was immunoSEQ multiplex PCR. The sample contains hundreds of thousands of clones, approximately 72% of which appear only once. The receptor was isolated from a human donor with alopecia areata. Sequenced here: CD4+ T cells sorted from blood, sampled between weeks 44 and 45, from a patient treated with tofacitinib. V gene TRBV18 combines with J gene TRBJ2-5, with D perhaps TRBD2 (6 bases). The CDR3 is CASSPDGSQETQYF. CDR3 DNA: TGTGCCAGCTCACCCGACGGGAGCCAAGAAACCCAGTACTTC.